This entry is about one T cell receptor (beta chain). The CDR3 has 14 residues. Germline V gene sequence: CDR1 SGHNT, CDR2 YENEEA. V was trimmed by 1 base and J by 1 base, leaving 6 bases between them. The sample comes from a study of control samples from healthy donors and cancer patients. Assay used: immunoSEQ multiplex PCR; TCRdb lists only in-frame clones, some missing. The table lists about 69,000 clones, around nine tenths of them singletons. The gene calls are TRBV11-3 and TRBJ2-3; D not resolved. This receptor was taken from a man between 60 and 70 years old with lung cancer. The sequenced sample was PBMCs. CDR3 amino acids: CASSLAAGTDTQYF. In nucleotides, the CDR3 is TGTGCCAGCAGCTTAGCGGCTGGCACAGATACGCAGTATTTT.